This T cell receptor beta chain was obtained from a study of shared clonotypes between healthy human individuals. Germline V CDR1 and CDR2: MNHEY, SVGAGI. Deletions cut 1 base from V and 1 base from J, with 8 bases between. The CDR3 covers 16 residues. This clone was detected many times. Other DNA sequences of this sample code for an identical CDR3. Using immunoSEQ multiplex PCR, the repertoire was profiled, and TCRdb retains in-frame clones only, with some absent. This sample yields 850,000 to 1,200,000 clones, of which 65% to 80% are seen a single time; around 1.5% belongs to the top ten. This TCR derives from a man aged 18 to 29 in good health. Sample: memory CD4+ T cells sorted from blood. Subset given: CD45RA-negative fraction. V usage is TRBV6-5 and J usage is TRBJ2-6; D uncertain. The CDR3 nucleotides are TGTGCCAGCAGTTACTTCAAGGTATCTGGGGCCAACGTCCTGACTTTC. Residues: CASSYFKVSGANVLTF.